The 13 T cell receptor beta chains below were found in one sample sequenced in a study of control samples from healthy donors and cancer patients. The repertoire was sequenced with immunoSEQ multiplex PCR; TCRdb's copy has only in-frame clones and lacks some. The sample has tens of thousands of clones; approximately 89% are singletons. The sample consisted of PBMCs. These TCRs come from a man aged 35 to 55 with colorectal cancer.

This clone was detected once. The J gene is TRBJ1-2, the V gene TRBV24-1; possible D gene TRBD1, 6 bases. Trimming cost V 4 bases and J 6 bases, with 11 bases left between them. Looked up from germline, CDR1 is KGHDR and CDR2 is SFDVKD. This CDR3 spans 13 amino acids. CDR3 coding DNA: TGTGCCACCAGTGACGGCTGGACAGATGGCTACACCTTC. This translates into CATSDGWTDGYTF.

This clone was detected only once. The genes are TRBV11-2 and TRBJ2-1; D uncertain. Germline CDR1 and CDR2: SGHAT and FQNNGV. Trimming shortened V by 5 bases and J by 5 bases, and 7 bases separated the two germline ends. The CDR3 totals 12 residues. The CDR3 spells CASSPPNNEQFF. CDR3 nucleotide sequence: TGTGCCAGCAGCCCCCCGAACAATGAGCAGTTCTTC.

This clone was observed a single time. The chain combines TRBV24-1 with TRBJ2-1; 13 nucleotides line up with TRBD2. Germline V gives CDR1 KGHDR, CDR2 SFDVKD. This CDR3 has 15 residues. Trimming removed 6 bases from V and 6 bases from J; junction bases left unmatched: 4. In nucleotides, the CDR3 is TGTGCCACCAGTTTCGGACTAGCGGGAGTCAATGAGCAGTTCTTC. This translates into CATSFGLAGVNEQFF.

The V and J genes are TRBV18 and TRBJ1-4, with D perhaps matching TRBD1 (5 bases). Per the germline V gene, CDR1 is KGHSH and CDR2 is LQKENI. V lost 7 bases and J 7 bases, leaving 16 bases between the germline ends. This CDR3 contains 14 residues. The CDR3, as DNA: TGTGCCAGCTTCCCGGGGCAGGGAGGTGAAAAACTGTTTTTT. It encodes CASFPGQGGEKLFF.

This chain connects TRBV18 to TRBJ2-1; 7 bases line up with TRBD2. In germline, CDR1 is KGHSH, CDR2 LQKENI. V lost 1 base, J lost 4 bases, and 10 bases stayed unmatched. This CDR3 comprises 17 residues. CDR3 coding DNA: TGTGCCAGCTCACCACGGGAGGGACCAGGGTGGTACAATGAGCAGTTCTTC. It yields the protein CASSPREGPGWYNEQFF.

J is TRBJ2-2 and V is TRBV24-1; no reliable D call. The germline V and J ends were trimmed by 2 bases and 3 bases, with 3 bases remaining between them. Germline V gives CDR1 KGHDR, CDR2 SFDVKD. CDR3 length equals 13 residues. The DNA of the CDR3 is TGTGCCACCAGTGATTGGGACACCGGGGAGCTGTTTTTT. Residues: CATSDWDTGELFF.

The chain links TRBV2 to TRBJ1-5; D may be TRBD1 (6 bases). The CDR3 loop spans 16 amino acids. Looked up from germline, CDR1 is SNHLY and CDR2 is FYNNEI. V was cut by 1 base and J by 4 bases, with 14 bases left in between. DNA for the CDR3: TGTGCCAGCAGTGAAGGTTTGGTAGGGGGAAATCAGCCCCAGCATTTT. Translation gives CASSEGLVGGNQPQHF.

The table lists this clone with a few counts. V usage is TRBV3-1 (or the pseudogene TRBV3-2) and J usage is TRBJ2-7; D gene uncertain. The CDR3 extends over 13 amino acids. Trimming stripped 4 bases from V and 0 bases from J, with 7 bases between. Germline CDR1 reads LGHDT; CDR2 reads YNNKEL (reference sequence). CDR3 region: CASSPSISYEQYF. DNA of the CDR3: TGTGCCAGCAGCCCTTCTATCTCCTACGAGCAGTACTTC.

This chain uses TRBV24-1 with TRBJ2-3, with a weak D call TRBD2 (5 bases). Germline loops: CDR1 KGHDR, CDR2 SFDVKD. The CDR3 is made up of 13 amino acids. V was trimmed by 0 bases and J by 6 bases, leaving 6 bases between them. The CDR3 protein is CATSDLGGDTQYF. The CDR3 nucleotides are TGTGCCACCAGTGATTTGGGCGGGGATACGCAGTATTTT.

The count of this clone is one. The rearrangement links TRBV19 to TRBJ1-1, with D perhaps TRBD1 (5 bases). This CDR3 spans 13 amino acids. V lost 6 bases, J lost 5 bases, and 13 bases lay in between. Per germline, CDR1 LNHDA and CDR2 SQIVND (reference sequence). The CDR3 sequence is CASSRGYGTEAFF. The CDR3 coding sequence is TGTGCCAGTAGCCGGGGGTACGGTACTGAAGCTTTCTTT.

This sequence joins TRBV4-1 and TRBJ2-1; a weak D match, TRBD2 (5 bases). The germline gives CDR1 MGHRA, CDR2 YSYEKL. The CDR3 is 14 amino acids. The V and J ends lost 3 bases and 7 bases respectively, with 13 bases between them. The chain's CDR3 is CASSHPRRGNEQFF. In DNA, the CDR3 is TGCGCCAGCAGCCACCCCCGGCGAGGGAATGAGCAGTTCTTC.

The chain employs TRBV18 and TRBJ1-1, with a weak D call TRBD1 (6 bases). The CDR3 is 15 residues long. Germline CDR1 and CDR2: KGHSH and LQKENI. Trimming took 0 bases from V and 1 from J, leaving 9 bases between them. As DNA, the CDR3 is TGTGCCAGCTCACCACCAGACAGGCGGAACACTGAAGCTTTCTTT. It encodes CASSPPDRRNTEAFF.

The CDR3 bases are TGTGCCAGCAGGAACAGGGCTGGCGAAAAACTGTTTTTT. This translates into CASRNRAGEKLFF. J is TRBJ1-4 and V is TRBV7-2; maybe TRBD1 (6 bases). This CDR3 is built from 13 residues. Germline loops: CDR1 SGHTA, CDR2 FQGNSA. V dropped 6 bases and J dropped 8 bases, with 13 bases sitting between them.